This T cell receptor beta chain was found in a study of blood T cell repertoires in COVID-19. Germline assignment: CDR1 MNHNS and CDR2 SASEGT. Trimming at V came to 2 bases and at J to 4 bases, leaving 10 bases not matched to a gene. The CDR3 sequence is 16 residues long. Assay used: immunoSEQ multiplex PCR; TCRdb lists only in-frame clones, some missing. The data hold about 36,000 clones, with about 77% observed a single time. The sample comprised peripheral blood. The origin of this receptor is a man between 60 and 75 years old with acute or convalescent COVID-19. The rearrangement uses TRBV6-1 and TRBJ1-2, with 7 bases fitting TRBD1. The CDR3 is CASSELLSGGTYGYTF. The CDR3 DNA follows: TGTGCCAGCAGTGAACTTTTATCAGGGGGGACCTATGGCTACACCTTC.